This TCR beta chain was identified in a study of OX40 agonist ivuxolimab in advanced cancers. Turning to the study itself: Of mixed ages from about 20 to 90 and averaging about 56 years, the group was roughly 85% male.

The V and J ends lost 6 bases and 6 bases, in that order; junction bases with no gene match: 11. Germline CDR1 reads WSHSY; CDR2 reads SAAADI. CDR3 size: 16 residues. Measured with immunoSEQ multiplex PCR; TCRdb has only the in-frame clones, and not every one. The sample comprises approximately 67,000 clones, around 83% of which are singletons, and roughly 2.5% rests with the top ten. Specimen: CD4+ or CD8+ T cells sorted from blood, collected in a trial of the OX40 agonist ivuxolimab. This TCR was recovered from an adult with an advanced solid tumor such as melanoma, head and neck, liver or kidney cancer. The chain recombines TRBV10-2 with TRBJ2-2; 9 bases map to TRBD2. The CDR3 spells CASRVAGERFPGELFF. For the CDR3, the DNA is TGCGCCAGCAGAGTAGCGGGAGAAAGGTTTCCCGGGGAGCTGTTTTTT.